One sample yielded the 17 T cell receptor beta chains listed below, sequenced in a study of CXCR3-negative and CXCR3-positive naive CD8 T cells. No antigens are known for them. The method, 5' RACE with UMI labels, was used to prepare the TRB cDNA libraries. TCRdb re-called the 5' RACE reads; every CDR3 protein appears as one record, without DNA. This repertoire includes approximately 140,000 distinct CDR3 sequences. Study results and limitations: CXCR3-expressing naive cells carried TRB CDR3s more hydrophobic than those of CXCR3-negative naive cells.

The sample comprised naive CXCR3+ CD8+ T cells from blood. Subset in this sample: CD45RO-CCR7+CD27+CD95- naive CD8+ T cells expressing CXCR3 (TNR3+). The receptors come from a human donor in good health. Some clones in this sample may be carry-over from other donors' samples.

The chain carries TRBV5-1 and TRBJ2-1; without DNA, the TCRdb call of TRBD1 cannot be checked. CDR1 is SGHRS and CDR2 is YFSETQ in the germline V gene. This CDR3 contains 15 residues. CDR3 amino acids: CASSPTPGQDNEQFF.

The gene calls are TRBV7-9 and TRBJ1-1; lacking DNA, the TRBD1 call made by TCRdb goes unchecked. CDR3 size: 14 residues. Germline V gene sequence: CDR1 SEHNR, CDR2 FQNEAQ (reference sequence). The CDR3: CASSALLEGTEALF.

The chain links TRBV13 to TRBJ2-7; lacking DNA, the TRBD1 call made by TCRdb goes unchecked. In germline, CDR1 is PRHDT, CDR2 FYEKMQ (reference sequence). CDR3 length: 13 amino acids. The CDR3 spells CASSQSRGYEQYF. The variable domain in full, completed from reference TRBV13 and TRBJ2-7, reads AAGVIQSPRHLIKEKRETATLKCYPIPRHDTVYWYQQGPGQDPQFLISFYEKMQSDKGSIPDRFSAQQFSDYHSELNMSSLELGDSALYFCASSQSRGYEQYFGPGTRLTVT.

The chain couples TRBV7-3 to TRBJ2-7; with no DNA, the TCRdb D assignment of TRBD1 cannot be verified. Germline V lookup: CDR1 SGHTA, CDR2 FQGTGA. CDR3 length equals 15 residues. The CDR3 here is CASSLEGAISHEQYF.

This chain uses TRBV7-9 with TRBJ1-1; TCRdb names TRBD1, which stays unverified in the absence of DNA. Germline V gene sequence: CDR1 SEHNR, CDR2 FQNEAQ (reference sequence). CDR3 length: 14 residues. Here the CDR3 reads CASSVEGLGIEAFF. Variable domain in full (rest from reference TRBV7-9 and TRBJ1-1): DTGVSQNPRHKITKRGQNVTFRCDPISEHNRLYWYRQTLGQGPEFLTYFQNEAQLEKSRLLSDRFSAERPKGSFSTLEIQRTEQGDSAMYLCASSVEGLGIEAFFGQGTRLTVV.

The CDR3 region is CSAHRAADGYTF. The V call is TRBV29-1, the J call TRBJ1-2; the D call from TCRdb, TRBD1, cannot be confirmed without DNA. Germline V gene sequence: CDR1 SQVTM, CDR2 ANQGSEA. The CDR3 extends over 12 amino acids.

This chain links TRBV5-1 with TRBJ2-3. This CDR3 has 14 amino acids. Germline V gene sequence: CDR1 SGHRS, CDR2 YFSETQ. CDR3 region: CASSWDGSTDTQYF.

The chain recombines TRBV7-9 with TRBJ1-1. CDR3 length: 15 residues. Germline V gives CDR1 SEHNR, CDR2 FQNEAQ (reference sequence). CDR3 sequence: CASSLVGRANTEAFF.

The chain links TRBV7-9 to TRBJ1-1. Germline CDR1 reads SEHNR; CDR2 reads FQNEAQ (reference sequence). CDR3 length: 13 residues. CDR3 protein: CASSLAWGTEAFF.

This chain's CDR3 is CASSFFKGDLSYEQYF. The chain joins TRBV28 to TRBJ2-7; TCRdb's assignment of TRBD1 cannot be checked, as there is no DNA. The length of the CDR3 is 16 residues. Germline CDR1 MDHEN, CDR2 SYDVKM.

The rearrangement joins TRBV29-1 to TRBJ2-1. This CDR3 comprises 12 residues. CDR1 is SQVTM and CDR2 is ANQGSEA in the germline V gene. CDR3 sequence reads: CSVDGSYNEQFF.

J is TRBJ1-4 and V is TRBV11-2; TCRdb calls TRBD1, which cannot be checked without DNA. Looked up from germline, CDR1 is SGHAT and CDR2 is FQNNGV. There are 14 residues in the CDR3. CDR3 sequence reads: CASSLDAGDEKLFF.

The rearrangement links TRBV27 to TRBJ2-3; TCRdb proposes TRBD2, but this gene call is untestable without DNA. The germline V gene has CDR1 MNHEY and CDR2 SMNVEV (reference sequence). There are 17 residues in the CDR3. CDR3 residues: CASSLFPGTSGTDTQYF.

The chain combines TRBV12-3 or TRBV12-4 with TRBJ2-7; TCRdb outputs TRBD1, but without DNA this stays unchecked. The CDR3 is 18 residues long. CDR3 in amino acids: CASSASDRTRGTVYEQYF.

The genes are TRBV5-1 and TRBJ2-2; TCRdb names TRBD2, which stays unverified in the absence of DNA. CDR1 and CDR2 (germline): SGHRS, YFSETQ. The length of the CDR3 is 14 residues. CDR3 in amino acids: CASSLTSSAGELFF.

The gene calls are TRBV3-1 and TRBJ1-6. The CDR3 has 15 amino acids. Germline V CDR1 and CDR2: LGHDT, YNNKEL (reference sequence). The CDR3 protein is CASSQETVYNSPLHF.

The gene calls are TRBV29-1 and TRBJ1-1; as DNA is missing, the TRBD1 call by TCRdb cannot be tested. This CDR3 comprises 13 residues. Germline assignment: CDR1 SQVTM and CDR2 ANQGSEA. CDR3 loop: CSTQGGAGTEAFF.